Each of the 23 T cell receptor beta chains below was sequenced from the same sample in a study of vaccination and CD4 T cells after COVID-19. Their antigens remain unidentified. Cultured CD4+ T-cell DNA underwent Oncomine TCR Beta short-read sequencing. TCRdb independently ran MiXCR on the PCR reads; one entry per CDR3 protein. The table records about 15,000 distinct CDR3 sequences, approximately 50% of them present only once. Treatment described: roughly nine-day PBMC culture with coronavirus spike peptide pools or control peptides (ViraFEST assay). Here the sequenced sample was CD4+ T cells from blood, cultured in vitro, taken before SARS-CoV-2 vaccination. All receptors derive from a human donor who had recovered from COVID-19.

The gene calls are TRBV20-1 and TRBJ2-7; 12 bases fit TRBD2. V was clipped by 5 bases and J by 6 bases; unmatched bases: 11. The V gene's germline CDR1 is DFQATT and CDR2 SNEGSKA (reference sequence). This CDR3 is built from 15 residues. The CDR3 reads CSASPTTSGSSEQYF. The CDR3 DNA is TGCAGTGCTTCTCCTACGACTAGCGGGAGTAGCGAGCAGTACTTC.

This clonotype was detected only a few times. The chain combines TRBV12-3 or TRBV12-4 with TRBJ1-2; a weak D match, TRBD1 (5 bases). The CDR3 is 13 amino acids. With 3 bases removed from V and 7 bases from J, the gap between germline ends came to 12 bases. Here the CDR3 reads CASSLGEGSGYTF. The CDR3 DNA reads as TGTGCCAGCAGTTTGGGGGAAGGGAGTGGCTACACCTTC.

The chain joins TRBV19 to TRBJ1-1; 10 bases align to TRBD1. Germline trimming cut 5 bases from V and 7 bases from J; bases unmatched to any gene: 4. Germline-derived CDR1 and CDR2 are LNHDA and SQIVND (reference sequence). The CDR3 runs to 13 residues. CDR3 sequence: CASSGDRGGEAFF. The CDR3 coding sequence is TGTGCCAGTAGTGGGGACAGGGGAGGTGAAGCTTTCTTT.

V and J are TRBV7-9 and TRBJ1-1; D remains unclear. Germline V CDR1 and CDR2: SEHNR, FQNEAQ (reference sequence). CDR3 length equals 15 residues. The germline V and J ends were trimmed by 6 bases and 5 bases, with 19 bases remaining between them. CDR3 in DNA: TGTGCCAGCAGACCAGGAGGGTGGTACTTGACTGAAGCTTTCTTT. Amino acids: CASRPGGWYLTEAFF.

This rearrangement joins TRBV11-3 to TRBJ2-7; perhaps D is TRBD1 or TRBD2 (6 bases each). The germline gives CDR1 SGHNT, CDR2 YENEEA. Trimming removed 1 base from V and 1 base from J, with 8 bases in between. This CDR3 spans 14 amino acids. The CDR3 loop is CASSLGRGSYEQYF. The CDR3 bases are TGTGCCAGCAGCTTAGGGAGGGGGTCCTACGAGCAGTACTTC.

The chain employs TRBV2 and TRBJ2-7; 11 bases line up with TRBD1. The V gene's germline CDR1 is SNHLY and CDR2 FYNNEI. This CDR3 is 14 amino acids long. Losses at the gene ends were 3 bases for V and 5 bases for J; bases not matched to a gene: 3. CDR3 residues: CASSEGTGGDEQYF. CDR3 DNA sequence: TGTGCCAGCAGTGAGGGGACAGGGGGAGACGAGCAGTACTTC.

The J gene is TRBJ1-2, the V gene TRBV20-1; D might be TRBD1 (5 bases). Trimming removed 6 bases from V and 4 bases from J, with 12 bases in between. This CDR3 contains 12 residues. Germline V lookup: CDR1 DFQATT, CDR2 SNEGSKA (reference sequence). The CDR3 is CSAAAGTYGYTF. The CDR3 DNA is TGCAGTGCCGCGGCAGGGACCTATGGCTACACCTTC.

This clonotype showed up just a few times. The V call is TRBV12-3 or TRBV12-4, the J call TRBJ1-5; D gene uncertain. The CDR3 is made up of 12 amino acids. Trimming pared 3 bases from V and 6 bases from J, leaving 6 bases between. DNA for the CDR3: TGTGCCAGCAGTTTTGGTGGTCAGCCCCAGCATTTT. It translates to CASSFGGQPQHF.

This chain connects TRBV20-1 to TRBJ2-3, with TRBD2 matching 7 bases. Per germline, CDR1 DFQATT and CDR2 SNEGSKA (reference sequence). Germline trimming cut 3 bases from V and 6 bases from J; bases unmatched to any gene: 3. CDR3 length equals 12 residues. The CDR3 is CSASGRWDTQYF. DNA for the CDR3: TGCAGTGCTAGCGGGAGGTGGGATACGCAGTATTTT.

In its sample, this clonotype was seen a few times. CDR3: CASSSEGFGYTF. CDR3 DNA sequence: TGTGCCAGCAGTTCCGAAGGGTTTGGCTACACCTTC. V gene TRBV11-3 combines with J gene TRBJ1-2; D gene uncertain. Germline values: CDR1 SGHNT, CDR2 YENEEA. V dropped 6 bases and J dropped 7 bases, with 12 bases sitting between them. The CDR3 is 12 residues long.

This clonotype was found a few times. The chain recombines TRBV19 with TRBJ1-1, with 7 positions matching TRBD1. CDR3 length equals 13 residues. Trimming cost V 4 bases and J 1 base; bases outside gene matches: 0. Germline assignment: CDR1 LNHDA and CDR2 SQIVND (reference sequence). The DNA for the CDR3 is TGTGCCAGTAGTAAGGGGGCGAACACTGAAGCTTTCTTT. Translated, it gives CASSKGANTEAFF.

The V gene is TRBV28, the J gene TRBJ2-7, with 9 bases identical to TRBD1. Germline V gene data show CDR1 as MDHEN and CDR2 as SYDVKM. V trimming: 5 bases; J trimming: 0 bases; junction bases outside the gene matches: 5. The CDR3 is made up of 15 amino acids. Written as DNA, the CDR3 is TGTGCCAGCAGTCGAACAGGGGGCAGCTCCTACGAGCAGTACTTC. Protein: CASSRTGGSSYEQYF.

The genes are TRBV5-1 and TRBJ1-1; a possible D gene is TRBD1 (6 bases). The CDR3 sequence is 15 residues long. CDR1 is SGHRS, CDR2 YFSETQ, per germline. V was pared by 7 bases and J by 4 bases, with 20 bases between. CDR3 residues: CASGASQGRGTEAFF. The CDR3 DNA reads TGCGCCAGCGGAGCCTCCCAGGGCAGGGGCACTGAAGCTTTCTTT.

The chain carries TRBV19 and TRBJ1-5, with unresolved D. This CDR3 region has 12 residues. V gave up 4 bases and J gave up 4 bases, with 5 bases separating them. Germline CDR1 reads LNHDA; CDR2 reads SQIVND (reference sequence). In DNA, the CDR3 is TGTGCCAGTAGTAATGTTAATCAGCCCCAGCATTTT. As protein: CASSNVNQPQHF.

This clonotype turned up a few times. CDR3 nucleotides: TGTGCCAGCAGCTCCCGCAGGGGCCGGTACCAAGAGACCCAGTACTTC. It encodes CASSSRRGRYQETQYF. The chain has TRBV11-3 and TRBJ2-5; D may be TRBD1 (6 bases). The V gene lost 4 bases and the J gene lost 0 bases, with 15 bases spanning the gap. CDR1 and CDR2 from the germline V gene are SGHNT and YENEEA. The CDR3 runs to 16 residues.

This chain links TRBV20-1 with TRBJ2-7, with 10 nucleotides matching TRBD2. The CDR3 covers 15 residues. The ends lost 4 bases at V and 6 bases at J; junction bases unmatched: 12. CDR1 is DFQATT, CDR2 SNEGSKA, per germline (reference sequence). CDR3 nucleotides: TGCAGTGCTACTAGCGGGAGAGCCCAATGGAGCGAGCAGTACTTC. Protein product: CSATSGRAQWSEQYF.

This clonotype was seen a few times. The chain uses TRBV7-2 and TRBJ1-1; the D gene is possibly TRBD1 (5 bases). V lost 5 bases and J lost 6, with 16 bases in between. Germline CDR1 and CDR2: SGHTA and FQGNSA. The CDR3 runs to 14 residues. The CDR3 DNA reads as TGTGCCAGCAGCCGTCGGAGTGGGGGTTCTGAAGCTTTCTTT. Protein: CASSRRSGGSEAFF.

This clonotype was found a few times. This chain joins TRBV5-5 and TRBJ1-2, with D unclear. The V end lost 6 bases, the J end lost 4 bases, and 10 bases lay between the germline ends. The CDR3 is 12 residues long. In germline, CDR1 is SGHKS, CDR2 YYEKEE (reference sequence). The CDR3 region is CASTLAGYGYTF. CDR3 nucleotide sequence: TGTGCCAGCACCCTAGCGGGCTATGGCTACACCTTC.

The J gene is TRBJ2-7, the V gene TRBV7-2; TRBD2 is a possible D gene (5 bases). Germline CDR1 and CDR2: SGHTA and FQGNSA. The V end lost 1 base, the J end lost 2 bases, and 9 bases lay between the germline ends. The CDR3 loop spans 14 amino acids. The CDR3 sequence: CASSLGRVPYEQYF. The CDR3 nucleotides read TGTGCCAGCAGCTTAGGGCGGGTTCCCTACGAGCAGTACTTC.

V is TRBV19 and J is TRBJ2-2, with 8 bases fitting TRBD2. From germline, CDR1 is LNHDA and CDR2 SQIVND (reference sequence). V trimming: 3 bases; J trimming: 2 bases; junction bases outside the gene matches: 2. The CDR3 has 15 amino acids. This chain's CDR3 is CASSILAGNTGELFF. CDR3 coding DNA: TGTGCCAGTAGTATCCTAGCGGGTAACACCGGGGAGCTGTTTTTT. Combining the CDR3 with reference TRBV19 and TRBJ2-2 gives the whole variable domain DGGITQSPKYLFRKEGQNVTLSCEQNLNHDAMYWYRQDPGQGLRLIYYSQIVNDFQKGDIAEGYSVSREKKESFPLTVTSAQKNPTAFYLCASSILAGNTGELFFGEGSRLTVL.

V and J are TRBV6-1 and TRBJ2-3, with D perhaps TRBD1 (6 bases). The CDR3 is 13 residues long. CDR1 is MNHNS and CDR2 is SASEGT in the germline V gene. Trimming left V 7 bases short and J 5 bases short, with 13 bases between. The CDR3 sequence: CASIRQVGDTQYF. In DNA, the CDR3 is TGTGCCAGCATTAGACAGGTTGGAGATACGCAGTATTTT.

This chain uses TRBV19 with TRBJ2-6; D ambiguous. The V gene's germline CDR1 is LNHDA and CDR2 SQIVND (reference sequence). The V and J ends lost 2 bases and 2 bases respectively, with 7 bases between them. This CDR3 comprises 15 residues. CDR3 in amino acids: CASSITRTGANVLTF. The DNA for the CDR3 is TGTGCCAGTAGTATAACAAGGACTGGGGCCAACGTCCTGACTTTC.

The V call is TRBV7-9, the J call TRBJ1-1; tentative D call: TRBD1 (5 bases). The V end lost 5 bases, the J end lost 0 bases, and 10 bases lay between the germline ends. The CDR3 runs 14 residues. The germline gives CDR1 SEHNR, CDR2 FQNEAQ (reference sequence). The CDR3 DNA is TGTGCCAGCAGCGGTCGGGGCATGAACACTGAAGCTTTCTTT. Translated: CASSGRGMNTEAFF.